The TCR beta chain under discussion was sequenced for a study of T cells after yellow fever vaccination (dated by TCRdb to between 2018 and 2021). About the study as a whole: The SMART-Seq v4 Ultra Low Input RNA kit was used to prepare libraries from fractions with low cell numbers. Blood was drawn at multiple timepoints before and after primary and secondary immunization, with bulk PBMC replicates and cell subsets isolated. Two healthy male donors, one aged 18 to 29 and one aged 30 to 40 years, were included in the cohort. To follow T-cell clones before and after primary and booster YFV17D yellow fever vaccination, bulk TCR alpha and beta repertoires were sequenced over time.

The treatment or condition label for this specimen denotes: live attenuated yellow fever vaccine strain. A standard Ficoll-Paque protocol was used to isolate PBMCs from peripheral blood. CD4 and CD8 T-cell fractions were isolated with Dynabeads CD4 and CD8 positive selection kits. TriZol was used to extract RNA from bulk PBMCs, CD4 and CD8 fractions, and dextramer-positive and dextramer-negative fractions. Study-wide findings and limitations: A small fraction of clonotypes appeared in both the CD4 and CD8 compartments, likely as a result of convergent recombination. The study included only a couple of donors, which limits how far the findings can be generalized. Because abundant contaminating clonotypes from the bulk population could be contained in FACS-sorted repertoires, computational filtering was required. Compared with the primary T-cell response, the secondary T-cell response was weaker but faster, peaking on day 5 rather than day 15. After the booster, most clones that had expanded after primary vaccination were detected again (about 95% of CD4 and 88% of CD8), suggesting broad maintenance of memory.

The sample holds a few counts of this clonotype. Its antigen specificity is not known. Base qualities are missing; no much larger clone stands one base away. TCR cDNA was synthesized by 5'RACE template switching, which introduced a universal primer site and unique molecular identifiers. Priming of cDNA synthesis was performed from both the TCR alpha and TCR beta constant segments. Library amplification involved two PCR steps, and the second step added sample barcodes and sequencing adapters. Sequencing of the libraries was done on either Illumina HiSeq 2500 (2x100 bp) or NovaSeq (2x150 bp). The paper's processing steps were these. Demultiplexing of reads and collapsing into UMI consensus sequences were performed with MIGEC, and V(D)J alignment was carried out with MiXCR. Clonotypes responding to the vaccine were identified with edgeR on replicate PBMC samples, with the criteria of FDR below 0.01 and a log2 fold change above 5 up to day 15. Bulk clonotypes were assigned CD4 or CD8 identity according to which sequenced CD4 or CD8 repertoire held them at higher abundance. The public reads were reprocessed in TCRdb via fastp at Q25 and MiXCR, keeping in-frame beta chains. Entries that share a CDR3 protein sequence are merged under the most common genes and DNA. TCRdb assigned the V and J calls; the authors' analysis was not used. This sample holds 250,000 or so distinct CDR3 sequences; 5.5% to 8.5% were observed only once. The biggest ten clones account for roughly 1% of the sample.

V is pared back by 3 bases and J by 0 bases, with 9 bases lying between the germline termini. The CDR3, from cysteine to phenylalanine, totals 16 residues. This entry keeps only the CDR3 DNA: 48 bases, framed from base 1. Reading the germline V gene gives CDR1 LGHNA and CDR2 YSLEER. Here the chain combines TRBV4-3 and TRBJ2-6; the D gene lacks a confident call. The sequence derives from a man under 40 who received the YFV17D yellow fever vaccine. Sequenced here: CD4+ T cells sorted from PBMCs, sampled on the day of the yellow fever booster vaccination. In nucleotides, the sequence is TGCGCCAGCAGCCATTCAACGAACTCTGGGGCCAACGTCCTGACTTTC. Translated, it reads CASSHSTNSGANVLTF.